This T cell receptor beta chain was captured in a study of technical replicates of blood from a handful of donors. Generated by immunoSEQ multiplex PCR, the TCRdb table keeps only in-frame clones and is missing some. The repertoire holds some 58,000 clones, with around 95% as singletons. The sequence came from a human donor in good health. The sequenced sample consisted of T cells isolated from PBMCs.

The CDR3 DNA reads as TGTGCCAGCAGCTTGGGAGGAGCGGCCTACGAGCAGTACTTC. It encodes CASSLGGAAYEQYF. V usage is TRBV5-4 and J usage is TRBJ2-7; perhaps TRBD2 as D (5 bases). Per the germline V gene, CDR1 is SGHNT and CDR2 is YYREEE (reference sequence). The CDR3 totals 14 residues. V lost 0 bases, J lost 2 bases, and 9 bases lay in between.